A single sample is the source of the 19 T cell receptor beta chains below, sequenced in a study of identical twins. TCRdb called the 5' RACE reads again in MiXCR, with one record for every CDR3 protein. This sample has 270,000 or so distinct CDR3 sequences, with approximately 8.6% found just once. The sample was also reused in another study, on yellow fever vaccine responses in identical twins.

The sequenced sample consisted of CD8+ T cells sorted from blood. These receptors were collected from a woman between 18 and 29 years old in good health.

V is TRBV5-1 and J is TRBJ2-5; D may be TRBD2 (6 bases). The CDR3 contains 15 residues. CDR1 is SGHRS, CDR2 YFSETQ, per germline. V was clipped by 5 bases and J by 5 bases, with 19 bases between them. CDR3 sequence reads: CASRSGTTRGETQYF. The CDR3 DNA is TGCGCCAGCAGATCAGGGACCACCCGGGGGGAGACCCAGTACTTC.

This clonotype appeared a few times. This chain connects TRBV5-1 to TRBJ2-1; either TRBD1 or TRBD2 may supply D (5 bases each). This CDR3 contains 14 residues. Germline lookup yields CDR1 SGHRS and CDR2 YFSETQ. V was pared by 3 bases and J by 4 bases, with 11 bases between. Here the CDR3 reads CASSWGPQYNEQFF. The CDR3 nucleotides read TGCGCCAGCAGCTGGGGACCACAATACAATGAGCAGTTCTTC.

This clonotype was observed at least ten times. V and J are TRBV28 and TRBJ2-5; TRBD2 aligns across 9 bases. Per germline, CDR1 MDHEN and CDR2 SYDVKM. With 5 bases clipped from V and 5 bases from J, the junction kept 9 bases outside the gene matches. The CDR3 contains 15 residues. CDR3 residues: CASSKRGASVETQYF. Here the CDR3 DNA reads TGTGCCAGCAGTAAGCGGGGGGCGAGCGTGGAGACCCAGTACTTC. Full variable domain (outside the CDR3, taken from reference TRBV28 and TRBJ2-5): DVKVTQSSRYLVKRTGEKVFLECVQDMDHENMFWYRQDPGLGLRLIYFSYDVKMKEKGDIPEGYSVSREKKERFSLILESASTNQTSMYLCASSKRGASVETQYFGPGTRLLVL.

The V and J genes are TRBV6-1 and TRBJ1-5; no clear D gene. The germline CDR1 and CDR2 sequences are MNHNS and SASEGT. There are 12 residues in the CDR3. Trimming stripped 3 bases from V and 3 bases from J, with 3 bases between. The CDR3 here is CASSDPNQPQHF. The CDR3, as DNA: TGTGCCAGCAGTGATCCCAATCAGCCCCAGCATTTT.

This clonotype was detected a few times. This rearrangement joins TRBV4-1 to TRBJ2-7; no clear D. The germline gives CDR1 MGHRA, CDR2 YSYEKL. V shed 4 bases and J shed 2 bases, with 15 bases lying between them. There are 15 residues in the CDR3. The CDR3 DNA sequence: TGCGCCAGCAGCCCAGGATCAAATTCCCCCTACGAGCAGTACTTC. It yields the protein CASSPGSNSPYEQYF.

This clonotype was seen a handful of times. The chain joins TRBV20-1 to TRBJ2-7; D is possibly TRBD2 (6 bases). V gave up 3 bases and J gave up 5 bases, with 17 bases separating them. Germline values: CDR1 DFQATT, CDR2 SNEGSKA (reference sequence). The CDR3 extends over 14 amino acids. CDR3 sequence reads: CSASRGRGEDEQYF. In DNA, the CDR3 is TGCAGTGCTAGTCGCGGGCGGGGAGAAGACGAGCAGTACTTC.

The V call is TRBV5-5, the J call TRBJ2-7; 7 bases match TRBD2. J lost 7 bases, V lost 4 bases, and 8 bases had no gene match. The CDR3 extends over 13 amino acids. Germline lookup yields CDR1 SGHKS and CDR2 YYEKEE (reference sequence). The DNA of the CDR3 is TGTGCCAGCAGCCCCACTCCGGGAGGAGAGCAGTACTTC. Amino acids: CASSPTPGGEQYF.

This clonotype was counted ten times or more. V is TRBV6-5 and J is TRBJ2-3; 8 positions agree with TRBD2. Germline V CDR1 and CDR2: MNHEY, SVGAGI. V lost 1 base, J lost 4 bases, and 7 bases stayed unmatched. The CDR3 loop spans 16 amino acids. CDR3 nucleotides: TGTGCCAGCAGTTACTTGGGAGGTAGCGGGGCAGATACGCAGTATTTT. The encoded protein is CASSYLGGSGADTQYF.

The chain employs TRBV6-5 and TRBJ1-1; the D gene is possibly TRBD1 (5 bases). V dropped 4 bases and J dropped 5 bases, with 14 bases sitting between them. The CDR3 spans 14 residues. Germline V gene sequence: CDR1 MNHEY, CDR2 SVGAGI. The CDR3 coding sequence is TGTGCCAGCAGTTTACAGGCCGAAGCAACTGAAGCTTTCTTT. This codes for CASSLQAEATEAFF.

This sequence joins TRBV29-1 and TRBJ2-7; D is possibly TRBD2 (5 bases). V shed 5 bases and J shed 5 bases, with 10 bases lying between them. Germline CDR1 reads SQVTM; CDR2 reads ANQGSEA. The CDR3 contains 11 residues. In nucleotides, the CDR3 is TGCAGCGTTAAGGAGGTCGACGAGCAGTACTTC. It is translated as CSVKEVDEQYF.

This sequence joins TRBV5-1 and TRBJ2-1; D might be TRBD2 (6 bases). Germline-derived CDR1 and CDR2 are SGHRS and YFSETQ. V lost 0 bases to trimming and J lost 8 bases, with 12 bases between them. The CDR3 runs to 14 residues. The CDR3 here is CASSLAGTFDEQFF. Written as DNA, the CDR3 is TGCGCCAGCAGCTTGGCCGGGACTTTCGATGAGCAGTTCTTC.

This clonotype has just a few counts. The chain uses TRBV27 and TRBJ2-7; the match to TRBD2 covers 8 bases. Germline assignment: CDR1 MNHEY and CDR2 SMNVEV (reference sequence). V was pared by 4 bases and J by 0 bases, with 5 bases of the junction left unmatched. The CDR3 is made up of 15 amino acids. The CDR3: CASSSGGTHSYEQYF. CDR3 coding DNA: TGTGCCAGCAGTTCGGGGGGGACACACTCCTACGAGCAGTACTTC.

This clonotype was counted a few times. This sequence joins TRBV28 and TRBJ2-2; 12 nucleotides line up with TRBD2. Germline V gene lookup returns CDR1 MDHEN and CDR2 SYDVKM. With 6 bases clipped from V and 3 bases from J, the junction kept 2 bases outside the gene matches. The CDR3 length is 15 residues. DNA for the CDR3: TGTGCCAGCAGCCGACTAGCGGGAGACACCGGGGAGCTGTTTTTT. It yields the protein CASSRLAGDTGELFF.

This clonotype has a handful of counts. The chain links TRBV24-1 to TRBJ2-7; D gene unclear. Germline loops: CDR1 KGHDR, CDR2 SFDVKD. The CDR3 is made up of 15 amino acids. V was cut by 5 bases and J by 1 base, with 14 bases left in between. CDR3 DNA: TGTGCCACCAGTGCGGTCGGTTCCCCTTCCTACGAGCAGTACTTC. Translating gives CATSAVGSPSYEQYF.

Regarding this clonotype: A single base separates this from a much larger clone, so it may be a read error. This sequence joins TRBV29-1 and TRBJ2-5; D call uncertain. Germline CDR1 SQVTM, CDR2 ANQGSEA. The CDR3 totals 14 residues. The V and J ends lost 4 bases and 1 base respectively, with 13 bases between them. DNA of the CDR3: TGCAGCGTTGTGTTGCTCGCGCCCCAAGAGACCCAGTACTTC. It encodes CSVVLLAPQETQYF.

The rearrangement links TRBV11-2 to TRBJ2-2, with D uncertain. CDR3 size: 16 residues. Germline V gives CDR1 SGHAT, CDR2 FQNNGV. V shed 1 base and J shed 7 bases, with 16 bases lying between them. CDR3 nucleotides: TGTGCCAGCAGCTTAGCCGGAGATAGCAGAGTCGGGGAGCTGTTTTTT. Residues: CASSLAGDSRVGELFF. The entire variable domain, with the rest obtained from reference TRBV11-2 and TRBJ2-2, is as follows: EAGVAQSPRYKIIEKRQSVAFWCNPISGHATLYWYQQILGQGPKLLIQFQNNGVVDDSQLPKDRFSAERLKGVDSTLKIQPAKLEDSAVYLCASSLAGDSRVGELFFGEGSRLTVL.

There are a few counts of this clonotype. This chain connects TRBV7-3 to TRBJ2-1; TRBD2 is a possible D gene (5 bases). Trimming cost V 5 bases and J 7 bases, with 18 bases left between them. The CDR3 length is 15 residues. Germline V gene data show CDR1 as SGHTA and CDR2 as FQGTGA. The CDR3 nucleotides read TGTGCCAGCAGCCCTGGGCCGGGGATACAAAATGAGCAGTTCTTC. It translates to CASSPGPGIQNEQFF.

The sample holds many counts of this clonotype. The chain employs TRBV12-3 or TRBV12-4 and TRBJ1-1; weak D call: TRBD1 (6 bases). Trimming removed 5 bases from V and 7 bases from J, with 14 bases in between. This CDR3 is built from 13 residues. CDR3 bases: TGTGCCAGCAGTCCTGGATCCAGGGGTGAAGCTTTCTTT. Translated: CASSPGSRGEAFF.

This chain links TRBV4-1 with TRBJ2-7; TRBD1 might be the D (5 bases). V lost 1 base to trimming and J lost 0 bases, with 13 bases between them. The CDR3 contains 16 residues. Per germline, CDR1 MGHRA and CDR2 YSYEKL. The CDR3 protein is CASSQASRGASYEQYF. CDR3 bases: TGCGCCAGCAGCCAAGCCAGTCGTGGGGCCTCCTACGAGCAGTACTTC.